This TCR beta chain was documented in a study of blood T cell repertoires in COVID-19. About the study: Donors in the United States, Italy and Spain gave samples during acute or convalescent COVID-19. Sample material is recorded as cDNA or gDNA derived from T cells, B-cell-depleted T cells, or PBMCs.

Source study methods: Amplification of reference gene primers was used by the study to estimate nucleated cell counts. Only in-frame clones appear in the TCRdb table, and some are missing; sequencing was by immunoSEQ multiplex PCR. V and J calls and clone size come straight from that table; D and trimming were deduced from the DNA. The top ten clones hold about 4.3% of a sample with 400,000 to 550,000 clones, 85% to 90% of them seen once. Losses at the gene ends were 3 bases for V and 6 bases for J; bases not matched to a gene: 6. Per germline, CDR1 KGHSH and CDR2 LQKENI. This CDR3 has 14 amino acids.

The V gene is TRBV18, the J gene TRBJ1-1, with TRBD1 matching 8 bases. The clonotype originates from a woman aged 30 to 39 with acute or convalescent COVID-19. Sequenced material: peripheral blood. This chain's CDR3 is CASSPDRGRAEAFF. The CDR3 DNA reads TGTGCCAGCTCACCCGACAGGGGAAGGGCTGAAGCTTTCTTT.